One sample yielded the 5 T cell receptor beta chains listed below, sequenced in a study of T cells after yellow fever vaccination (dated by TCRdb to the late 2010s). Receptor libraries were prepared by 5' RACE. TCRdb lists the instrument as Illumina HiSeq 2500. TCRdb's own reprocessing of the public reads used fastp at Q25 and MiXCR and kept productive beta chains. Identical CDR3 protein sequences are pooled into one entry, listed with their most common genes and DNA. This sample has around 550,000 distinct CDR3 sequences in its table, and less than 20% of those were observed once. 13% to 15% of the sample goes to the ten largest clones. This sample's treatment or condition label indicates: live attenuated yellow fever vaccine strain. The sequences come from PBMCs, collected 15 days after the yellow fever booster vaccination. These receptors were collected from a man aged 30-40 years who received the YFV17D yellow fever vaccine.

V usage is TRBV12-3 or TRBV12-4 and J usage is TRBJ1-1; D unresolved. Trimming removed 5 bases from V and 1 base from J, with 8 bases in between. The CDR3 has 13 residues. The CDR3: CASSHNGNTEAFF. The DNA of the CDR3 is TGTGCCAGCAGTCACAACGGGAACACTGAAGCTTTCTTT.

This clonotype was found a few times. This chain uses TRBV5-1 with TRBJ2-4; D gene uncertain. The CDR3 runs 14 residues. Germline V gene sequence: CDR1 SGHRS, CDR2 YFSETQ. With 0 bases removed from V and 5 bases from J, the gap between germline ends came to 9 bases. DNA for the CDR3: TGCGCCAGCAGCTTGGAAGGGTGGGAAAACATTCAGTACTTC. Protein: CASSLEGWENIQYF.

This clonotype was counted ten times or more. The V call is TRBV5-5, the J call TRBJ1-5; D unclear. V lost 0 bases and J lost 4, with 14 bases in between. CDR3 length equals 16 residues. Per the germline V gene, CDR1 is SGHKS and CDR2 is YYEKEE (reference sequence). The CDR3 loop reads CASSLVGDLVNQPQHF. The DNA for the CDR3 is TGTGCCAGCAGCTTGGTCGGAGACTTGGTAAATCAGCCCCAGCATTTT.

This clonotype showed up just once. The chain recombines TRBV24-1 with TRBJ2-5; possible D gene TRBD2, 6 bases. The CDR3 runs 15 residues. The ends were cut back, 3 bases at V and 3 bases at J, with 13 bases in the middle. The V gene's germline CDR1 is KGHDR and CDR2 SFDVKD. The CDR3 loop reads CATSDQVPGEETQYF. CDR3 bases: TGTGCCACCAGTGATCAGGTCCCGGGGGAAGAGACCCAGTACTTC.

This clonotype turned up a few times. This chain connects TRBV14 to TRBJ2-4; 9 nucleotides align to TRBD1. V shed 2 bases, J shed 8 bases, and the junction held 4 bases outside the gene matches. The CDR3 totals 14 residues. CDR1 and CDR2 from the germline V gene are SGHDN and FVKESK. CDR3 loop: CASSQSQGADIQYF. The CDR3 nucleotides are TGTGCCAGCAGCCAATCACAGGGGGCGGACATTCAGTACTTC.